The clone carrying this T cell receptor (beta chain) was counted ten times or more. Antigen specificity is unknown. Constant-segment primers served in 5'RACE that generated TCR alpha and TCR beta cDNA libraries bearing sample barcodes and UMIs. One entry per CDR3 protein, called by TCRdb with MiXCR from the 5' RACE reads. The table has about 340,000 distinct CDR3 sequences, under 15% seen once. These data are taken from a study of T-cell memory formation after mild COVID-19. Study-wide findings and caveats: The study found balanced CD4/CD8 in clones contracting day 15 to 85 and a CD4+ lean in later expanders. CM and EM subsets held most contracting CD4+ clones; EMRA held CD8+ ones.

V lost 1 base to trimming and J lost 8 bases; unmatched junction nucleotides: 1. The CDR3 has 12 residues. Germline loops: CDR1 SGHKS, CDR2 YYEKEE (reference sequence). The receptor was isolated from a man aged 18 to 35 who had mild COVID-19 (a few samples of this study predate the infection). Cell type and time point are not known. The source material was PBMCs or a T cell subset sorted from them (not recorded which). The chain carries TRBV5-5 and TRBJ1-2; 8 positions match TRBD1. DNA of the CDR3: TGTGCCAGCAGCTTGTCAGGGGGCGGCTACACCTTC. It translates to CASSLSGGGYTF.